A single sample gave rise to the 17 T cell receptor beta chains below, sequenced in a study of T cell responses to AZD1222 COVID-19 vaccine. Clones were sequenced by immunoSEQ multiplex PCR, and TCRdb holds only the in-frame ones, with some missing. The table lists some 150,000 clones, about 90% of them singletons. The material sequenced was peripheral blood, taken on day 0 of AZD1222 vaccination. The source of these receptors is an adult in good health.

In nucleotides, the CDR3 is TGCGCCAGCAGCTTGGCCCCGACAGCACGGGCGTGGTTCTTC. This codes for CASSLAPTARAWFF. The J gene is TRBJ2-1, the V gene TRBV5-1, with D possibly being TRBD1 (5 bases). CDR3 size: 14 residues. Germline V gene sequence: CDR1 SGHRS, CDR2 YFSETQ. The germline V and J ends were trimmed by 0 bases and 15 bases, with 19 bases remaining between them.

The chain joins TRBV28 to TRBJ2-7; 10 nucleotides match TRBD2. The CDR3 loop spans 13 amino acids. V was pared by 7 bases and J by 6 bases, with 6 bases of the junction left unmatched. Germline CDR1 MDHEN, CDR2 SYDVKM. CDR3: CASTLAGDREQYF. Here the CDR3 DNA reads TGTGCCAGCACCCTAGCGGGGGATCGCGAGCAGTACTTC.

The rearrangement joins TRBV7-2 to TRBJ1-5; D may be TRBD1 (6 bases). Germline values: CDR1 SGHTA, CDR2 FQGNSA. V was trimmed by 4 bases and J by 4 bases, leaving 14 bases between them. There are 15 residues in the CDR3. In nucleotides, the CDR3 is TGTGCCAGCAGCTCACAAGGGGGGACGAATCAGCCCCAGCATTTT. Translating it yields CASSSQGGTNQPQHF.

The chain couples TRBV7-8 to TRBJ2-7, with unresolved D. This CDR3 comprises 15 residues. Trimming removed 1 base at V and 6 bases at J, with 16 bases between. Germline CDR1 is SGHVS and CDR2 is FQNEAQ. CDR3 sequence (DNA): TGTGCCAGCAGCTTAGACCCTTCATACACCCCCGAGCAGTACTTC. Amino acids: CASSLDPSYTPEQYF.

This chain uses TRBV28 with TRBJ2-7, with D possibly called TRBD1 or TRBD2 (6 bases each). V gave up 4 bases and J gave up 3 bases, with 19 bases separating them. Germline CDR1 MDHEN, CDR2 SYDVKM. The CDR3 totals 16 residues. The CDR3 reads CASSSGSGAWGYEQYF. Here the CDR3 DNA reads TGTGCCAGCAGTTCGGGCTCGGGGGCGTGGGGCTACGAGCAGTACTTC.

The chain is built from TRBV6-5 and TRBJ1-6, with 9 positions matching TRBD1. Unmatched junction bases numbered 7, after V lost 0 bases and J lost 10 bases. CDR3 length: 16 amino acids. Germline lookup yields CDR1 MNHEY and CDR2 SVGAGI. CDR3 residues: CASSYSGQTGGSPLHF. Written as DNA, the CDR3 is TGTGCCAGCAGTTACTCGGGGCAGACAGGGGGATCACCCCTCCACTTT.

This clone has only a few counts. This chain joins TRBV7-6 and TRBJ2-2, with D perhaps assigned TRBD1 or TRBD2 (6 bases each). Germline-derived CDR1 and CDR2 are SGHVS and FNYEAQ. CDR3 length equals 13 residues. V was pared by 8 bases and J by 5 bases, with 12 bases between. The CDR3, as DNA: TGTGCCAGCGTAGGGGGGCGAACCGGGGAGCTGTTTTTT. Its protein is CASVGGRTGELFF.

This sequence joins TRBV14 and TRBJ1-6; 9 bases agree with TRBD1. The germline gives CDR1 SGHDN, CDR2 FVKESK. Trimming cost V 0 bases and J 8 bases; bases outside gene matches: 2. The CDR3 consists of 15 residues. The CDR3 coding sequence is TGTGCCAGCAGCCAAGAAGGACAGGGGTATTCACCCCTCCACTTT. Translating gives CASSQEGQGYSPLHF.

The rearrangement joins TRBV6-5 to TRBJ2-7; maybe TRBD1 (5 bases). The V gene's germline CDR1 is MNHEY and CDR2 SVGAGI. The CDR3 is 13 amino acids. The germline V and J ends were trimmed by 6 bases and 3 bases, with 12 bases remaining between them. CDR3 in amino acids: CASSQGSGYEQYF. The DNA for the CDR3 is TGTGCCAGCAGCCAGGGATCCGGCTACGAGCAGTACTTC.

The rearrangement links TRBV19 to TRBJ1-2; the D is unclear. Germline V gene data show CDR1 as LNHDA and CDR2 as SQIVND (reference sequence). There are 13 residues in the CDR3. The V gene lost 9 bases and the J gene lost 8 bases, with 19 bases spanning the gap. Written as DNA, the CDR3 is TGTGCCAGCCAAAGTGGGTCTCGATTGGGCTACACCTTC. Translating gives CASQSGSRLGYTF.

As DNA, the CDR3 is TGCGCCAGCAGCCCCGGGGACCGAGCAACTAATGAAAAACTGTTTTTT. Its translation is CASSPGDRATNEKLFF. V usage is TRBV4-1 and J usage is TRBJ1-4, with D maybe TRBD1 (5 bases). Trimming left V 4 bases short and J 0 bases short, with 12 bases between. The germline V gene encodes CDR1 MGHRA and CDR2 YSYEKL. The CDR3 runs 16 residues.

The V and J genes are TRBV7-2 and TRBJ2-5; no firm D call. The CDR3 is made up of 14 amino acids. The germline CDR1 and CDR2 sequences are SGHTA and FQGNSA. V was clipped by 4 bases and J by 2 bases, with 11 bases between them. CDR3 amino acids: CASSSRLLQETQYF. The CDR3 nucleotides read TGTGCCAGCAGCTCGCGTCTACTACAAGAGACCCAGTACTTC.

V is TRBV7-9 and J is TRBJ1-1; D ambiguous. Germline CDR1 SEHNR, CDR2 FQNEAQ (reference sequence). The CDR3 contains 12 residues. Between the trimmed V and J ends, which lost 6 bases and 2 bases, there was a span of 7 bases. CDR3 coding DNA: TGTGCCAGCAGACCCCAAAACACTGAAGCTTTCTTT. Its translation: CASRPQNTEAFF. Complete variable domain (other parts from reference TRBV7-9 and TRBJ1-1): DTGVSQNPRHKITKRGQNVTFRCDPISEHNRLYWYRQTLGQGPEFLTYFQNEAQLEKSRLLSDRFSAERPKGSFSTLEIQRTEQGDSAMYLCASRPQNTEAFFGQGTRLTVV.

The rearrangement joins TRBV11-3 to TRBJ2-2; D assignment may be TRBD1 or TRBD2 (5 bases each). CDR3 length equals 13 residues. Trimming took off 1 base at V and 7 bases at J, with 7 bases between the two ends. Germline-derived CDR1 and CDR2 are SGHNT and YENEEA. CDR3 amino acids: CASSLGGDGELFF. The CDR3 coding sequence is TGTGCCAGCAGCTTAGGAGGGGACGGGGAGCTGTTTTTT.

The chain uses TRBV4-1 and TRBJ2-6, with D tentatively TRBD2 (6 bases). This CDR3 has 17 residues. V shed 4 bases and J shed 5 bases, with 18 bases lying between them. Germline V lookup: CDR1 MGHRA, CDR2 YSYEKL. DNA for the CDR3: TGCGCCAGCAGCCCAGAAAGGTCCGGGACTTGGGCCAACGTCCTGACTTTC. Its translation: CASSPERSGTWANVLTF.

The V gene is TRBV10-1, the J gene TRBJ1-5; D is uncertain. V lost 4 bases and J lost 4, with 5 bases in between. Germline values: CDR1 WNHNN, CDR2 SYGVQD (reference sequence). There are 12 residues in the CDR3. The CDR3 DNA is TGCGCCAGCAGTGTTGATAATCAGCCCCAGCATTTT. Translation gives CASSVDNQPQHF.

CDR3: CASSFRGGSTDTQYF. The CDR3, as DNA: TGTGCCAGCAGCTTCCGGGGGGGTAGCACAGATACGCAGTATTTT. This chain joins TRBV7-2 and TRBJ2-3; 8 bases map to TRBD2. Germline loops: CDR1 SGHTA, CDR2 FQGNSA. Unmatched junction bases numbered 2, after V lost 3 bases and J lost 0 bases. The CDR3 totals 15 residues.